A single sample gave rise to the 9 T cell receptor beta chains below, sequenced in a study of pediatric ulcerative colitis. Profiling relied on immunoSEQ multiplex PCR, and the TCRdb table lists in-frame clones only, not all of them. The table has about 64,000 clones, roughly nine tenths seen once; the top ten hold 3% to 4.5%. The sequencing input was blood. These receptors were obtained from a boy aged 5-17 years with severe ulcerative colitis.

This clone was picked up many times. This chain joins TRBV5-4 and TRBJ2-3; D call uncertain. The V and J ends lost 0 bases and 2 bases respectively, with 16 bases between them. Per the germline V gene, CDR1 is SGHNT and CDR2 is YYREEE (reference sequence). This CDR3 has 17 residues. The CDR3 DNA follows: TGTGCCAGCAGCTTGGTTGGAGTCAAGCGAAACACAGATACGCAGTATTTT. The encoded protein is CASSLVGVKRNTDTQYF.

V is TRBV4-3 and J is TRBJ1-6; D is possibly TRBD1 (5 bases). Per germline, CDR1 LGHNA and CDR2 YSLEER. The CDR3 has 16 residues. Trimming cost V 1 base and J 2 bases, with 9 bases left between them. CDR3 region: CASSQAGLPYNSPLHF. The CDR3 nucleotides read TGCGCCAGCAGCCAAGCAGGGTTGCCCTATAATTCACCCCTCCACTTT.

The chain is built from TRBV29-1 and TRBJ1-4; D gene uncertain. Per the germline V gene, CDR1 is SQVTM and CDR2 is ANQGSEA. This CDR3 comprises 16 residues. V lost 1 base, J lost 5 bases, and 17 bases lay in between. The CDR3 reads CSVEVGGPWGNEKLFF. The CDR3 DNA reads as TGCAGCGTTGAAGTAGGCGGGCCCTGGGGAAATGAAAAACTGTTTTTT.

The J gene is TRBJ2-5, the V gene TRBV14; D is unresolved. V gave up 2 bases and J gave up 5 bases, with 6 bases separating them. The germline V gene encodes CDR1 SGHDN and CDR2 FVKESK. The length of the CDR3 is 12 residues. The CDR3: CASSQRWETQYF. In DNA form, the CDR3 reads TGTGCCAGCAGCCAAAGGTGGGAGACCCAGTACTTC.

V gene TRBV6-5 combines with J gene TRBJ2-1; no reliable D call. Trimming stripped 0 bases from V and 8 bases from J, with 11 bases between. Per the germline V gene, CDR1 is MNHEY and CDR2 is SVGAGI. The CDR3 spans 14 residues. The CDR3 region has the DNA TGTGCCAGCAGTTACTCGGAGACTCCCCATGAGCAGTTCTTC. It specifies CASSYSETPHEQFF.

This clone was picked up a small number of times. The V call is TRBV30, the J call TRBJ1-2, with D hard to call. The germline V gene encodes CDR1 GTSNPN and CDR2 SVGIG (reference sequence). Trimming removed 5 bases from V and 8 bases from J, with 12 bases in between. This CDR3 region has 11 residues. The CDR3 sequence: CAWVHRAGYTF. The CDR3 DNA follows: TGTGCCTGGGTCCACCGTGCCGGCTACACCTTC.

Here the CDR3 reads CASQGSYEQYF. The CDR3 nucleotides are TGTGCCTCACAGGGATCCTACGAGCAGTACTTC. The gene calls are TRBV27 and TRBJ2-7, with D perhaps TRBD1 (6 bases). Germline values: CDR1 MNHEY, CDR2 SMNVEV (reference sequence). The ends were cut back, 11 bases at V and 1 base at J, with 9 bases in the middle. The CDR3 is made up of 11 amino acids.

The chain recombines TRBV6-1 with TRBJ2-7; D is perhaps TRBD2 (6 bases). Per germline, CDR1 MNHNS and CDR2 SASEGT. Trimming cost V 4 bases and J 9 bases, with 16 bases left between them. This CDR3 region has 13 residues. CDR3 residues: CASSVGGPASQYF. As DNA, the CDR3 is TGTGCCAGCAGTGTGGGGGGACCCGCATCGCAGTACTTC.

The chain joins TRBV12-1 to TRBJ2-7. TRBV12-1 is described as a pseudogene. This CDR3 has 14 amino acids. The CDR3 nucleotides read TGTGCCAGCAGCTTTGATTCAACCGTCTACGAGCAGTACTTC. It yields the protein CASSFDSTVYEQYF.